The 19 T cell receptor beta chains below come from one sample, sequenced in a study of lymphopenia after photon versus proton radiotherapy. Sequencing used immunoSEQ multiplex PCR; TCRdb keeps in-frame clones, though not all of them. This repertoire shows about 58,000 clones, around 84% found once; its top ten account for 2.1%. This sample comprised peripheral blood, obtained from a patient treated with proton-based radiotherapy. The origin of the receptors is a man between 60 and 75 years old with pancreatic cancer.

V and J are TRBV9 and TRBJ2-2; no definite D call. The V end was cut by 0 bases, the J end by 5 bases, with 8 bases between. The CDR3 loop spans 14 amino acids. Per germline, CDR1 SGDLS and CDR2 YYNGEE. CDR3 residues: CASSVVARTGELFF. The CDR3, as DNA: TGTGCCAGCAGCGTAGTAGCCCGGACCGGGGAGCTGTTTTTT. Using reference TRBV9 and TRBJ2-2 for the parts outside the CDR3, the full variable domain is DSGVTQTPKHLITATGQRVTLRCSPRSGDLSVYWYQQSLDQGLQFLIQYYNGEERAKGNILERFSAQQFPDLHSELNLSSLELGDSALYFCASSVVARTGELFFGEGSRLTVL.

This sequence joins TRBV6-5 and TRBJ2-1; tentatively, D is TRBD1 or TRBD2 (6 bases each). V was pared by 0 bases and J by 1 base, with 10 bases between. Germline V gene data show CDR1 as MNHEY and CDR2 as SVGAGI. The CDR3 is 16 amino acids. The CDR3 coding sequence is TGTGCCAGCAGTTACTCGGGGGGCTGGTCCTACAATGAGCAGTTCTTC. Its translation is CASSYSGGWSYNEQFF.

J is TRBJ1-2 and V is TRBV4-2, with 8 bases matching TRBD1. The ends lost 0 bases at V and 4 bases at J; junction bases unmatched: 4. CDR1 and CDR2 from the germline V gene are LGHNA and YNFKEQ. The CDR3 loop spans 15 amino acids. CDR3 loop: CASSQEQGDAYGYTF. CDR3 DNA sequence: TGTGCCAGCAGCCAAGAACAGGGGGACGCCTATGGCTACACCTTC.

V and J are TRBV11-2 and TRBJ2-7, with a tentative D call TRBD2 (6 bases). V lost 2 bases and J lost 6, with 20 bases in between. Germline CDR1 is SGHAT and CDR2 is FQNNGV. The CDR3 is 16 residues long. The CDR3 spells CASSLSLGGFGGEQYF. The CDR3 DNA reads TGTGCCAGCAGCTTAAGTCTGGGGGGATTCGGGGGCGAGCAGTACTTC.

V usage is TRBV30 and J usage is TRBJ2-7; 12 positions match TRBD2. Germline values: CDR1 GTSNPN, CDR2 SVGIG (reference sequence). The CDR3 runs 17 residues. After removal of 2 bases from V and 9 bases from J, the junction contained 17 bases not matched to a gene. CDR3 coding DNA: TGTGCCTGGAGTTCCCCACTAGCGGGAGGTGTATTAGGTTGGCAGTACTTC. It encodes CAWSSPLAGGVLGWQYF. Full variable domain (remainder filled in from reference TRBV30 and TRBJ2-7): SQTIHQWPATLVQPVGSPLSLECTVEGTSNPNLYWYRQAAGRGLQLLFYSVGIGQISSEVPQNLSASRPQDRQFILSSKKLLLSDSGFYLCAWSSPLAGGVLGWQYFGPGTRLTVT.

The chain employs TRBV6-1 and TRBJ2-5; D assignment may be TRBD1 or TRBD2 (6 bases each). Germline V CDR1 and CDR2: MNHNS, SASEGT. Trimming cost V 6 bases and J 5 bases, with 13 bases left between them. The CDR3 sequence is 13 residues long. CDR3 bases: TGTGCCAGCAGAACTAGGGGGGTGGAGACCCAGTACTTC. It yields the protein CASRTRGVETQYF.

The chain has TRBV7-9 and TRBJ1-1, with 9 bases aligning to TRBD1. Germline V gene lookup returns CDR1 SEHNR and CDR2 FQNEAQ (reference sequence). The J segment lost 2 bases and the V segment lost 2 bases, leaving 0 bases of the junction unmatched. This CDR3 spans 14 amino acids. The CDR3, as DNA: TGTGCCAGCAGCTTAACAGGGGGCAACACTGAAGCTTTCTTT. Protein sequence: CASSLTGGNTEAFF.

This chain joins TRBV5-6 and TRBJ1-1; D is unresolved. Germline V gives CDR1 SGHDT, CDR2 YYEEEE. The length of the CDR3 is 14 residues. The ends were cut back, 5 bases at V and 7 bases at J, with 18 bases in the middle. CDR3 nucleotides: TGTGCCAGCAGTCGCCGACACTCTGCTGGTGAAGCTTTCTTT. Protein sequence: CASSRRHSAGEAFF.

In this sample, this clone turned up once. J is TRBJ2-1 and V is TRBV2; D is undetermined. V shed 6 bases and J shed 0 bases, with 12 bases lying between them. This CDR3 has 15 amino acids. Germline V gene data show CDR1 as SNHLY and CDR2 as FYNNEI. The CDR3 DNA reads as TGTGCCAGCAGGGCGACCTCAAGCTCCTACAATGAGCAGTTCTTC. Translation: CASRATSSSYNEQFF. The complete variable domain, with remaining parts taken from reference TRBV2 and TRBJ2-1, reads EPEVTQTPSHQVTQMGQEVILRCVPISNHLYFYWYRQILGQKVEFLVSFYNNEISEKSEIFDDQFSVERPDGSNFTLKIRSTKLEDSAMYFCASRATSSSYNEQFFGPGTRLTVL.

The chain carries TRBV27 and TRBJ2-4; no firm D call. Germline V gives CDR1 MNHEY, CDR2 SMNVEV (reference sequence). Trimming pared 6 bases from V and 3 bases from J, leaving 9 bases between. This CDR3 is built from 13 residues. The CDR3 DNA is TGTGCCAGCAGGGAGTGGGGCAAAAACATTCAGTACTTC. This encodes CASREWGKNIQYF.

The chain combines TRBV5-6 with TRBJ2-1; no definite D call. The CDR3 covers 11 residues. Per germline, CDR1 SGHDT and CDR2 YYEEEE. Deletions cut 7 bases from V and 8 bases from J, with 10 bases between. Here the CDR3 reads CASSLSDEQFF. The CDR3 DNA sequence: TGTGCCAGCTCCCTGTCTGATGAGCAGTTCTTC.

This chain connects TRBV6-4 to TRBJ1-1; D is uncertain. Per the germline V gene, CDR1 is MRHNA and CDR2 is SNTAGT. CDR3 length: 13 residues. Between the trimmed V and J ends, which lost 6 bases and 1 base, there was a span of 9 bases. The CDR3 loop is CASSAGRNTEAFF. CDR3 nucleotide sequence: TGTGCCAGCAGCGCCGGCAGGAACACTGAAGCTTTCTTT.

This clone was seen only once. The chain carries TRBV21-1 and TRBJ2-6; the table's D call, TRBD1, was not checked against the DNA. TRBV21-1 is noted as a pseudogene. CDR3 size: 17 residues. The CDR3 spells CASSAGGHPSGANVLTF. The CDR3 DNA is TGTGCCAGCAGCGCTGGGGGACACCCCTCTGGGGCCAACGTCCTGACTTTC.

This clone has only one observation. The CDR3 coding sequence is TGTGCCAGCAGCCCAATCCCCGCGGATACGCAGTATTTT. Its protein is CASSPIPADTQYF. This sequence joins TRBV7-2 and TRBJ2-3; no definite D call. The CDR3 sequence is 13 residues long. Germline CDR1 and CDR2: SGHTA and FQGNSA. Trimming took 5 bases from V and 6 from J, leaving 12 bases between them.

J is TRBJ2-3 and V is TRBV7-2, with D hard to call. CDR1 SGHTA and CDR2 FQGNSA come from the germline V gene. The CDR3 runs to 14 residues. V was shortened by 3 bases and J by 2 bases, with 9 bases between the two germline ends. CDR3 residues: CASSFSSPTDTQYF. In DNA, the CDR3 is TGTGCCAGCAGCTTTAGTAGCCCCACAGATACGCAGTATTTT.

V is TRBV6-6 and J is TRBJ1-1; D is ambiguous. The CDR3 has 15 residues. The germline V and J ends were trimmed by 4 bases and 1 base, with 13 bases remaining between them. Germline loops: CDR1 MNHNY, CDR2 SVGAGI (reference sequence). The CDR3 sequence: CASSSSVYPNTEAFF. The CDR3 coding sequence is TGTGCCAGCAGTTCCTCAGTGTACCCGAACACTGAAGCTTTCTTT.

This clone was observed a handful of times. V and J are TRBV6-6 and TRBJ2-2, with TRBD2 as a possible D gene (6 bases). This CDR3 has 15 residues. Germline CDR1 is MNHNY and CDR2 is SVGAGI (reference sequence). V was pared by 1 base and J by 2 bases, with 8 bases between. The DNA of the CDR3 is TGTGCCAGCAGTTACTTGGGACTTAACACCGGGGAGCTGTTTTTT. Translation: CASSYLGLNTGELFF.

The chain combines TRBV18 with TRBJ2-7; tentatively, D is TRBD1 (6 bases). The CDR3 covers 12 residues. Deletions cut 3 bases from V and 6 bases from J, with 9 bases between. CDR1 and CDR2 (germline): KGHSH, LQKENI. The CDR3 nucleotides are TGTGCCAGCTCACCCAGGGGTGGCGAGCAGTACTTC. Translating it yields CASSPRGGEQYF.

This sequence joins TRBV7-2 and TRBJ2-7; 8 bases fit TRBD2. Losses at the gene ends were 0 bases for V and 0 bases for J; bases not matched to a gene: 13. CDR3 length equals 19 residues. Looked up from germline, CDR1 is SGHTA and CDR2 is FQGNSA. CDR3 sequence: CASSLAQSGREATSYEQYF. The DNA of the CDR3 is TGTGCCAGCAGCTTAGCGCAGTCTGGGCGGGAGGCTACCTCCTACGAGCAGTACTTC.